This T cell receptor (beta chain) stems from a study of type 1 and type 2 diabetes patients. Study-level background: From PBMCs, CD4+ and CD8+ T cells were isolated by magnetic microbeads. Across the study, some 20 million paired-end reads were produced.

Genomic DNA was the PCR template. Multiplex PCR with 30 forward and 13 reverse primers amplified the TCR beta CDR3. TCRdb ran MiXCR on the multiplex PCR reads and lists one entry per CDR3 protein. The sample carries about 270,000 distinct CDR3 sequences, around 47% recorded once. The CDR3 loop spans 14 amino acids. Germline CDR1 LNHDA, CDR2 SQIVND (reference sequence). V gave up 4 bases and J gave up 0 bases, with 8 bases separating them. Sequenced: peripheral blood mononuclear cells (PBMCs). This rearrangement joins TRBV19 to TRBJ2-3; D remains ambiguous. The receptor's source is a man younger than 30 with type 2 diabetes. The CDR3 coding sequence is TGTGCCAGTAGTACCCTCGCGAGCACAGATACGCAGTATTTT. Translating it yields CASSTLASTDTQYF.